These 14 T cell receptor beta chains came from one sample sequenced in a study of cytomegalovirus exposure and HLA in healthy donors (dated by TCRdb to the late 2010s). The library was generated by the immunoSEQ multiplex PCR assay. For the multiplex PCR, a mixture combining 60 forward primers for TCR Vbeta segments and 13 reverse primers for TCR Jbeta segments was used. TCRdb took over this immuneACCESS table, retaining in-frame rearrangements with V and J assigned. Such tables are incomplete; in checked studies, under half of the missing clones stem from an unresolved V gene, and the remainder is unexplained. A total of 110,000 or so clones appear in this sample, more than 70% of them only once. About 16% of the sample belongs to the ten largest clones. Sequences were obtained from PBMCs. The receptors here all came from a man aged 50 to 59 in good health and CMV-seropositive.

V and J are TRBV28 and TRBJ1-1; weak D call: TRBD1 (6 bases). CDR1 and CDR2 from the germline V gene are MDHEN and SYDVKM. The V gene lost 2 bases and the J gene lost 5 bases, with 15 bases spanning the gap. This CDR3 spans 15 amino acids. The CDR3: CASSLRGWDKTEAFF. CDR3 coding DNA: TGTGCCAGCAGTTTAAGGGGGTGGGACAAGACTGAAGCTTTCTTT.

The J gene is TRBJ2-7, the V gene TRBV5-4, with a weak D call TRBD2 (5 bases). CDR1 is SGHNT and CDR2 is YYREEE in the germline V gene (reference sequence). CDR3 length: 14 amino acids. The V gene lost 4 bases and the J gene lost 3 bases, with 14 bases spanning the gap. The CDR3 DNA sequence: TGTGCCAGCAGCCGGTCGTCCGGGGACTACGAGCAGTACTTC. Translation gives CASSRSSGDYEQYF.

V usage is TRBV27 and J usage is TRBJ2-7; tentatively, D is TRBD2 (5 bases). Per the germline V gene, CDR1 is MNHEY and CDR2 is SMNVEV (reference sequence). The CDR3 is made up of 15 amino acids. The ends were cut back, 4 bases at V and 2 bases at J, with 15 bases in the middle. CDR3 nucleotide sequence: TGTGCCAGCAGTTGGGATCAATCAGCGGCCTACGAGCAGTACTTC. Its protein is CASSWDQSAAYEQYF.

This CDR3 reads CASSLVDDRANEQYF. The CDR3 bases are TGTGCCAGCAGCTTGGTGGACGACAGGGCAAACGAGCAGTACTTC. The chain recombines TRBV5-5 with TRBJ2-7; 7 nucleotides align to TRBD1. From germline, CDR1 is SGHKS and CDR2 YYEKEE (reference sequence). The CDR3 extends over 15 amino acids. V shed 0 bases, J shed 5 bases, and the junction held 8 bases outside the gene matches.

This CDR3 is CASSPYRDSNQPQHF. The CDR3 DNA sequence: TGCGCCAGCAGCCCGTACAGGGATAGCAATCAGCCCCAGCATTTT. The chain couples TRBV4-1 to TRBJ1-5; D may be TRBD1 (6 bases). This CDR3 has 15 amino acids. CDR1 is MGHRA, CDR2 YSYEKL, per germline. V dropped 4 bases and J dropped 0 bases, with 10 bases sitting between them.

The rearrangement joins TRBV7-9 to TRBJ2-1; 9 bases map to TRBD1. Germline V CDR1 and CDR2: SEHNR, FQNEAQ (reference sequence). Trimming at V came to 1 base and at J to 9 bases, leaving 7 bases not matched to a gene. CDR3 length equals 15 residues. The CDR3: CASSLDRGRRGEQFF. The DNA for the CDR3 is TGTGCCAGCAGCTTAGACAGGGGGCGCAGGGGTGAGCAGTTCTTC. Supplemented by reference TRBV7-9 and TRBJ2-1, the full variable domain reads DTGVSQNPRHKITKRGQNVTFRCDPISEHNRLYWYRQTLGQGPEFLTYFQNEAQLEKSRLLSDRFSAERPKGSFSTLEIQRTEQGDSAMYLCASSLDRGRRGEQFFGPGTRLTVL.

V gene TRBV5-4 combines with J gene TRBJ1-5; D is unclear. This CDR3 is 13 amino acids long. Looked up from germline, CDR1 is SGHNT and CDR2 is YYREEE (reference sequence). V was clipped by 4 bases and J by 5 bases, with 10 bases between them. DNA for the CDR3: TGTGCCAGCAGCCCTGACTGGGATCAGCCCCAGCATTTT. Residues: CASSPDWDQPQHF. Complete variable domain (other parts from reference TRBV5-4 and TRBJ1-5): ETGVTQSPTHLIKTRGQQVTLRCSSQSGHNTVSWYQQALGQGPQFIFQYYREEENGRGNFPPRFSGLQFPNYSSELNVNALELDDSALYLCASSPDWDQPQHFGDGTRLSIL.

This chain uses TRBV13 with TRBJ1-2, with 7 positions matching TRBD1. V was clipped by 5 bases and J by 5 bases; unmatched bases: 11. CDR1 is PRHDT and CDR2 is FYEKMQ in the germline V gene (reference sequence). This CDR3 contains 15 residues. CDR3 in DNA: TGTGCCAGCAGCCCAAGTCTGACAGGGAGGTATGGCTACACCTTC. Translating it yields CASSPSLTGRYGYTF.

This clone was counted between two and nine times. The gene calls are TRBV5-5 and TRBJ2-7; 12 positions agree with TRBD2. Germline V gives CDR1 SGHKS, CDR2 YYEKEE (reference sequence). V lost 3 bases, J lost 2 bases, and 9 bases stayed unmatched. The CDR3 sequence is 17 residues long. The CDR3 DNA follows: TGTGCCAGCAGCTCGCGGACTAGCGGGACAGCCGCCTACGAGCAGTACTTC. This encodes CASSSRTSGTAAYEQYF.

The rearrangement uses TRBV27 and TRBJ2-1, with 13 bases lining up with TRBD2. The J segment lost 8 bases and the V segment lost 6 bases, leaving 10 bases of the junction unmatched. CDR1 is MNHEY and CDR2 is SMNVEV in the germline V gene (reference sequence). This CDR3 spans 16 amino acids. The CDR3 DNA follows: TGTGCCAGCAGATCGACGACTAGCGGGAGGATCTATGAGCAGTTCTTC. Residues: CASRSTTSGRIYEQFF.

V usage is TRBV7-9 and J usage is TRBJ2-1; TRBD2 matches at 13 bases. V was pared by 4 bases and J by 8 bases, with 8 bases of the junction left unmatched. The CDR3 sequence is 16 residues long. CDR1 SEHNR and CDR2 FQNEAQ come from the germline V gene (reference sequence). Here the CDR3 DNA reads TGTGCCAGCAGCTCCTGGACTAGCGGGAGTTTCCATGAGCAGTTCTTC. It yields the protein CASSSWTSGSFHEQFF.

This chain joins TRBV6-6 and TRBJ2-5, with TRBD1 matching over 10 bases. Germline V CDR1 and CDR2: MNHNY, SVGAGI (reference sequence). With 6 bases clipped from V and 2 bases from J, the junction kept 0 bases outside the gene matches. CDR3 length equals 13 residues. In nucleotides, the CDR3 is TGTGCCAGCAGGGGACAGGGGCAAGAGACCCAGTACTTC. Translated: CASRGQGQETQYF.

The V and J genes are TRBV14 and TRBJ1-1; a possible D gene is TRBD1 (6 bases). The V and J ends lost 3 bases and 3 bases respectively, with 8 bases between them. This CDR3 has 13 amino acids. From germline, CDR1 is SGHDN and CDR2 FVKESK. In DNA form, the CDR3 reads TGTGCCAGCAGCCATCAGGGGTACACTGAAGCTTTCTTT. Residues: CASSHQGYTEAFF.

This chain joins TRBV11-3 and TRBJ2-2; 10 bases line up with TRBD1. Germline V gene lookup returns CDR1 SGHNT and CDR2 YENEEA. This CDR3 is 17 amino acids long. The V gene end was trimmed by 2 bases and the J gene end by 5 bases; junction bases not matched to a gene: 8. CDR3 region: CASSLIQGQGLTGELFF. The CDR3 nucleotides read TGTGCCAGCAGCTTAATTCAGGGACAGGGGTTGACCGGGGAGCTGTTTTTT.